These 20 T cell receptor beta chains originate from one sample sequenced in a study of identical twins (dated by TCRdb to 2016 to 2018). Receptor amplification or capture employed 5' RACE. Sequencing relied on an Illumina HiSeq 2000. Using fastp at Q25 and MiXCR, TCRdb reprocessed the public reads and kept productive beta chains. A single entry per CDR3 protein holds the most common genes and DNA from its merged rows. This sample gives 1.5 million to 2 million distinct CDR3 sequences in total; roughly a third of them show up just once. The biggest ten clones account for about 0.3% of the sample. The specimen was cord blood. The receptors stem from a newborn girl in good health.

The chain carries TRBV6-1 and TRBJ1-6, with TRBD1 matching over 7 bases. CDR1 and CDR2 (germline): MNHNS, SASEGT. V trimming: 1 base; J trimming: 10 bases; junction bases outside the gene matches: 7. The CDR3 contains 15 residues. CDR3 loop: CASSEGRGRRSPLHF. The CDR3 DNA reads as TGTGCCAGCAGTGAAGGTAGGGGGCGGCGGTCACCCCTCCACTTT.

V gene TRBV12-3 or TRBV12-4 combines with J gene TRBJ2-2; 9 bases line up with TRBD2. This CDR3 has 14 residues. The junction had 4 bases not matched to a gene; V was cut back by 7 bases and J by 4 bases. The CDR3 sequence: CASIAGAITGELFF. CDR3 bases: TGTGCCAGCATAGCGGGGGCAATCACCGGGGAGCTGTTTTTT.

This clonotype has more than one count but fewer than ten. The chain has TRBV7-9 and TRBJ1-6; TRBD1 is a possible D gene (5 bases). Trimming removed 5 bases from V and 9 bases from J, with 17 bases in between. CDR1 is SEHNR and CDR2 is FQNEAQ in the germline V gene (reference sequence). The CDR3 runs 15 residues. The CDR3 bases are TGTGCCAGCAGCCGCTTGCAGGGTCGTGGTTCACCCCTCCACTTT. It is translated as CASSRLQGRGSPLHF.

The rearrangement joins TRBV5-5 to TRBJ1-5; 7 positions match TRBD1. Germline values: CDR1 SGHKS, CDR2 YYEKEE (reference sequence). The CDR3 has 14 amino acids. V lost 3 bases to trimming and J lost 7 bases; unmatched junction nucleotides: 7. The CDR3 sequence is CASSWDRSGQPQHF. In nucleotides, the CDR3 is TGTGCCAGCAGCTGGGACAGATCAGGGCAGCCCCAGCATTTT.

The rearrangement links TRBV20-1 to TRBJ2-3; D is possibly TRBD1 or TRBD2 (5 bases each). The CDR3 is 15 amino acids. CDR1 is DFQATT, CDR2 SNEGSKA, per germline (reference sequence). V was trimmed by 3 bases and J by 1 base, leaving 14 bases between them. CDR3 amino acids: CSASRPGRRTDTQYF. The CDR3 bases are TGCAGTGCTAGTAGGCCGGGACGGCGCACAGATACGCAGTATTTT.

This clonotype was counted many times. The V call is TRBV7-2, the J call TRBJ1-2, with D uncertain. In germline, CDR1 is SGHTA, CDR2 FQGNSA. The CDR3 totals 14 residues. Between the trimmed V and J ends, which lost 1 base and 2 bases, there was a span of 8 bases. Here the CDR3 reads CASSLEVGNYGYTF. DNA for the CDR3: TGTGCCAGCAGCTTAGAGGTCGGGAACTATGGCTACACCTTC.

This clonotype turned up a few times. The chain recombines TRBV5-6 with TRBJ1-4; D is perhaps TRBD1 (6 bases). The CDR3 sequence is 14 residues long. Looked up from germline, CDR1 is SGHDT and CDR2 is YYEEEE. Trimming left V 6 bases short and J 8 bases short, with 17 bases between. The CDR3 loop is CASTQTGLGEKLFF. CDR3 nucleotides: TGTGCCAGCACGCAGACAGGTCTAGGGGAAAAACTGTTTTTT. Together with reference TRBV5-6 and TRBJ1-4, the CDR3 gives the full variable domain: DAGVTQSPTHLIKTRGQQVTLRCSPKSGHDTVSWYQQALGQGPQFIFQYYEEEERQRGNFPDRFSGHQFPNYSSELNVNALLLGDSALYLCASTQTGLGEKLFFGSGTQLSVL.

The chain is built from TRBV5-1 and TRBJ2-7; D unresolved. Germline CDR1 and CDR2: SGHRS and YFSETQ. The CDR3 is 15 amino acids. Between the trimmed V and J ends, which lost 1 base and 0 bases, there was a span of 11 bases. The CDR3 DNA reads as TGCGCCAGCAGCTTGTCGGGTTGGAGCTCCTACGAGCAGTACTTC. It translates to CASSLSGWSSYEQYF.

This clonotype showed up just a few times. The CDR3 DNA reads as TGTGCCAGCAGCAGGGACAGGGCTAAGCTATCTAGCGGAGGCCCCTACAATGAGCAGTTCTTC. As protein: CASSRDRAKLSSGGPYNEQFF. The chain has TRBV7-6 and TRBJ2-1, with 9 nucleotides matching TRBD1. The CDR3 has 21 amino acids. The trim removed 5 bases at V and 2 bases at J, leaving 22 bases unmatched. The germline gives CDR1 SGHVS, CDR2 FNYEAQ.

This clonotype was recorded a few times. The chain is built from TRBV10-2 and TRBJ1-6; D unresolved. With 6 bases removed from V and 10 bases from J, the gap between germline ends came to 13 bases. The CDR3 runs to 13 residues. Germline V gene data show CDR1 as WSHSY and CDR2 as SAAADI. The CDR3 coding sequence is TGCGCCAGCAGCGAATACACCAAATCACCCCTCCACTTT. Its protein product is CASSEYTKSPLHF.

The rearrangement links TRBV12-3 or TRBV12-4 to TRBJ2-7, with 11 bases aligning to TRBD1. The length of the CDR3 is 14 residues. With 5 bases clipped from V and 6 bases from J, the junction kept 6 bases outside the gene matches. CDR3 in amino acids: CASSLGQGEVEQYF. For the CDR3, the DNA is TGTGCCAGCAGTCTGGGACAGGGGGAGGTCGAGCAGTACTTC.

This clonotype came up many times. This chain uses TRBV24-1 with TRBJ2-3; TRBD1 matches 9 bases. This CDR3 region has 13 residues. With 4 bases clipped from V and 7 bases from J, the junction kept 2 bases outside the gene matches. The germline V gene has CDR1 KGHDR and CDR2 SFDVKD. The CDR3 loop is CATSETGGHTQYF. CDR3 DNA: TGTGCCACCAGTGAGACAGGGGGTCATACGCAGTATTTT.

V is TRBV3-1 and J is TRBJ2-7; no definite D call. Germline-derived CDR1 and CDR2 are LGHDT and YNNKEL (reference sequence). CDR3 length equals 14 residues. V dropped 3 bases and J dropped 3 bases, with 12 bases sitting between them. The CDR3 nucleotides read TGTGCCAGCAGCCACTCCGCTAGAAGCTACGAGCAGTACTTC. Translation gives CASSHSARSYEQYF.

This clonotype came up a few times. The V gene is TRBV12-5, the J gene TRBJ2-3; D not resolved. The CDR3 contains 13 residues. V dropped 6 bases and J dropped 2 bases, with 9 bases sitting between them. CDR1 is LGHNT and CDR2 is FRNRAP in the germline V gene. CDR3 nucleotides: TGTGCTAGTGGGAGGACGGTCACAGATACGCAGTATTTT. As protein: CASGRTVTDTQYF.

This clonotype is a singleton in its sample. The gene calls are TRBV2 and TRBJ1-2; D is perhaps TRBD1 (5 bases). Trimming took off 6 bases at V and 9 bases at J, with 17 bases between the two ends. There are 13 residues in the CDR3. Germline V gives CDR1 SNHLY, CDR2 FYNNEI. CDR3 bases: TGTGCCAGCAGGGAGGCGGGGGATAATCGCTACACCTTC. Amino acid sequence: CASREAGDNRYTF.

This clonotype was seen only a few times. V usage is TRBV11-2 and J usage is TRBJ2-1; D is ambiguous. The CDR3 contains 15 residues. CDR1 and CDR2 from the germline V gene are SGHAT and FQNNGV. V gave up 5 bases and J gave up 0 bases, with 11 bases separating them. Written as DNA, the CDR3 is TGTGCCAGCAGCCGTAATGTCTTCTCCTACAATGAGCAGTTCTTC. Its translation: CASSRNVFSYNEQFF.

This clonotype turned up a few times. CDR3 protein: CASSARSGRTDTQYF. As DNA, the CDR3 is TGTGCCAGCAGTGCGCGCAGCGGAAGGACAGATACGCAGTATTTT. The chain uses TRBV2 and TRBJ2-3; D may be TRBD2 (5 bases). Trimming cost V 4 bases and J 3 bases, with 14 bases left between them. CDR3 length equals 15 residues. Germline CDR1 SNHLY, CDR2 FYNNEI.

The V gene is TRBV28, the J gene TRBJ1-4; 7 nucleotides agree with TRBD1. Unmatched junction bases numbered 7, after V lost 6 bases and J lost 3 bases. The CDR3 is made up of 15 amino acids. Germline loops: CDR1 MDHEN, CDR2 SYDVKM. The CDR3 sequence is CASRPQGRPNEKLFF. The CDR3 nucleotides read TGTGCCAGCAGGCCACAGGGGCGCCCTAATGAAAAACTGTTTTTT.

This chain links TRBV27 with TRBJ2-1; TRBD2 might be the D (7 bases). The V and J ends lost 1 base and 2 bases respectively, with 12 bases between them. CDR1 MNHEY and CDR2 SMNVEV come from the germline V gene (reference sequence). The CDR3 is 16 amino acids. CDR3 coding DNA: TGTGCCAGCAGTTTATTGAGGGGGGGGACCTACAATGAGCAGTTCTTC. Protein sequence: CASSLLRGGTYNEQFF.

The chain joins TRBV11-2 to TRBJ1-1; D gene ambiguous. The CDR3 spans 12 residues. The V end was cut by 3 bases, the J end by 6 bases, with 8 bases between. Per the germline V gene, CDR1 is SGHAT and CDR2 is FQNNGV. The CDR3, as DNA: TGTGCCAGCAGCTTTTTGCGCTCTGAAGCTTTCTTT. Its translation: CASSFLRSEAFF.